The 20 T cell receptor beta chains reported below all come from one sample, sequenced in a study of CD8+ T cells in alopecia areata. RNA extraction was followed by reverse transcription into cDNA, which acted as the sequencing template. Using immunoSEQ multiplex PCR, the repertoire was profiled, and TCRdb retains in-frame clones only, with some absent. Found here are more than 85,000 clones, 35% to 45% of them singletons; the top ten hold about 0.79%. The sequencing sample was made of CD4+ T cells sorted from blood. These receptors were taken from a human donor with alopecia areata.

The chain's CDR3 is CSVNVWSGGRVNEQFF. The CDR3 DNA sequence: TGCAGCGTTAATGTGTGGTCCGGCGGGAGAGTAAATGAGCAGTTCTTC. The chain employs TRBV29-1 and TRBJ2-1; the match to TRBD2 covers 7 bases. The V gene's germline CDR1 is SQVTM and CDR2 ANQGSEA. The CDR3 has 16 residues. The V gene end was trimmed by 5 bases and the J gene end by 7 bases; junction bases not matched to a gene: 17.

This clone was counted a few times. The chain carries TRBV14 and TRBJ2-3; D is ambiguous. Trimming shortened V by 7 bases and J by 6 bases, and 14 bases separated the two germline ends. Looked up from germline, CDR1 is SGHDN and CDR2 is FVKESK. This CDR3 has 13 amino acids. The CDR3 is CASTHDLRDTQYF. The CDR3 DNA reads TGTGCCAGCACCCATGACCTCAGGGATACGCAGTATTTT.

There are a few counts of this clone. This chain uses TRBV19 with TRBJ2-5; 7 nucleotides align to TRBD1. Germline V gives CDR1 LNHDA, CDR2 SQIVND (reference sequence). The CDR3 is 14 residues long. Unmatched junction bases numbered 9, after V lost 7 bases and J lost 4 bases. DNA for the CDR3: TGTGCCAGTACAAACAGGGGTCGAGGAGAGACCCAGTACTTC. This gives the protein CASTNRGRGETQYF.

This clone was seen a handful of times. The chain uses TRBV18 and TRBJ2-7; TRBD1 aligns across 7 bases. The CDR3 is 13 amino acids. The germline V gene encodes CDR1 KGHSH and CDR2 LQKENI. After removal of 10 bases from V and 3 bases from J, the junction contained 9 bases not matched to a gene. The CDR3 coding sequence is TGTGCCACTAAGGGACAGACAAGCTACGAGCAGTACTTC. Its translation: CATKGQTSYEQYF.

CDR3 protein: CASSYSTAGAFNEQFF. CDR3 coding DNA: TGTGCCAGCAGTTACTCGACAGCGGGGGCCTTCAATGAGCAGTTCTTC. The chain couples TRBV6-5 to TRBJ2-1, with TRBD2 matching over 8 bases. From germline, CDR1 is MNHEY and CDR2 SVGAGI. CDR3 length: 16 amino acids. V was clipped by 0 bases and J by 6 bases; unmatched bases: 7.

The sample holds a few counts of this clone. CDR3 loop: CASSSNDNYPYNEQFF. The DNA for the CDR3 is TGTGCCAGCTCATCTAACGACAACTACCCTTACAATGAGCAGTTCTTC. This chain links TRBV18 with TRBJ2-1, with unresolved D. In germline, CDR1 is KGHSH, CDR2 LQKENI. V gave up 5 bases and J gave up 4 bases, with 18 bases separating them. CDR3 size: 16 residues.

This clone was detected a few times. V is TRBV6-5 and J is TRBJ1-1; D is undetermined. The CDR3 loop spans 12 amino acids. Germline-derived CDR1 and CDR2 are MNHEY and SVGAGI. Trimming took 5 bases from V and 1 from J, leaving 5 bases between them. CDR3: CASSTANTEAFF. The CDR3 nucleotides are TGTGCCAGCAGTACCGCGAACACTGAAGCTTTCTTT.

On this clone: Other DNA sequences in this specimen translate into the identical CDR3. This chain connects TRBV9 to TRBJ1-3; D is unclear. The CDR3 has 14 residues. CDR1 SGDLS and CDR2 YYNGEE come from the germline V gene. Deletions cut 0 bases from V and 3 bases from J, with 7 bases between. The CDR3 region has the DNA TGTGCCAGCAGCGTAGTCGGGGATGGAAACACCATATATTTT. Translated: CASSVVGDGNTIYF.

The chain has TRBV29-1 and TRBJ1-2; possible D gene TRBD1, 5 bases. The V and J ends lost 6 bases and 8 bases respectively, with 16 bases between them. Germline CDR1 is SQVTM and CDR2 is ANQGSEA. The CDR3 consists of 12 residues. The CDR3 protein is CSVGGWGRGYTF. DNA of the CDR3: TGCAGCGTGGGCGGCTGGGGCCGGGGCTACACCTTC. Full variable domain (missing parts from reference TRBV29-1 and TRBJ1-2): SAVISQKPSRDICQRGTSLTIQCQVDSQVTMMFWYRQQPGQSLTLIATANQGSEATYESGFVIDKFPISRPNLTFSTLTVSNMSPEDSSIYLCSVGGWGRGYTFGSGTRLTVV.

The V and J genes are TRBV5-6 and TRBJ1-5; D unclear. The V gene lost 1 base and the J gene lost 4 bases, with 9 bases spanning the gap. The germline gives CDR1 SGHDT, CDR2 YYEEEE. This CDR3 has 14 amino acids. The CDR3 here is CASSLFRGNQPQHF. The CDR3 coding sequence is TGTGCCAGCAGCTTGTTTCGAGGAAATCAGCCCCAGCATTTT.

V and J are TRBV28 and TRBJ2-7; TRBD1 or TRBD2 may be the D gene (6 bases each). Germline V lookup: CDR1 MDHEN, CDR2 SYDVKM. The CDR3 extends over 12 amino acids. V was clipped by 6 bases and J by 7 bases, with 13 bases between them. The CDR3 here is CASSPQGGEQYF. DNA of the CDR3: TGTGCCAGCAGCCCACAAGGGGGGGAGCAGTACTTC.

This clone occurred a few times. The CDR3 reads CSATPRASTDTQYF. The CDR3 DNA reads as TGCAGCGCGACCCCCAGGGCTAGCACAGATACGCAGTATTTT. This rearrangement joins TRBV29-1 to TRBJ2-3; TRBD1 might be the D (5 bases). The CDR3 consists of 14 residues. The V gene's germline CDR1 is SQVTM and CDR2 ANQGSEA. The ends were cut back, 7 bases at V and 0 bases at J, with 14 bases in the middle.

This clone was seen more than once but under ten times. The chain couples TRBV30 to TRBJ1-3; D may be TRBD1 (5 bases). This CDR3 contains 15 residues. Germline V gene sequence: CDR1 GTSNPN, CDR2 SVGIG (reference sequence). With 0 bases removed from V and 0 bases from J, the gap between germline ends came to 9 bases. The chain's CDR3 is CAWSVQGTSGNTIYF. DNA for the CDR3: TGTGCCTGGAGTGTACAAGGGACCTCTGGAAACACCATATATTTT. The whole variable domain, remainder taken from reference TRBV30 and TRBJ1-3, is SQTIHQWPATLVQPVGSPLSLECTVEGTSNPNLYWYRQAAGRGLQLLFYSVGIGQISSEVPQNLSASRPQDRQFILSSKKLLLSDSGFYLCAWSVQGTSGNTIYFGEGSWLTVV.

This chain joins TRBV4-1 and TRBJ1-4; no clear D. Looked up from germline, CDR1 is MGHRA and CDR2 is YSYEKL. The CDR3 is 13 residues long. V was clipped by 2 bases and J by 8 bases, with 9 bases between them. The chain's CDR3 is CASSQIGREKLFF. In nucleotides, the CDR3 is TGCGCCAGCAGCCAAATAGGGAGGGAAAAACTGTTTTTT.

This clone was seen a few times. This sequence joins TRBV28 and TRBJ2-3; D perhaps matches TRBD1 (5 bases). Per germline, CDR1 MDHEN and CDR2 SYDVKM. The V end lost 6 bases, the J end lost 4 bases, and 8 bases lay between the germline ends. The CDR3 is made up of 12 amino acids. CDR3 sequence (DNA): TGTGCCAGCAGCCAGGGTCCAGATACGCAGTATTTT. It translates to CASSQGPDTQYF.

The chain carries TRBV9 and TRBJ2-1, with 10 nucleotides matching TRBD2. After removal of 4 bases from V and 5 bases from J, the junction contained 6 bases not matched to a gene. CDR3 size: 15 residues. Germline V gene lookup returns CDR1 SGDLS and CDR2 YYNGEE. This chain's CDR3 is CASSSGLATHNEQFF. The CDR3 bases are TGTGCCAGCAGCTCGGGACTAGCGACCCACAATGAGCAGTTCTTC.

This clone was found a few times. The CDR3 coding sequence is TGTGCCAGCAGTACCGGGCCCCGTCTCGGCGAGCAGTACTTC. This gives the protein CASSTGPRLGEQYF. This chain uses TRBV7-2 with TRBJ2-7; D unresolved. Germline lookup yields CDR1 SGHTA and CDR2 FQGNSA. The CDR3 is made up of 14 amino acids. The V and J ends lost 6 bases and 6 bases respectively, with 18 bases between them.

This clone was found a few times. V gene TRBV29-1 combines with J gene TRBJ2-3; D uncertain. CDR1 is SQVTM and CDR2 is ANQGSEA in the germline V gene. The V end was cut by 6 bases, the J end by 2 bases, with 15 bases between. The CDR3 spans 14 residues. The CDR3 is CSVAGGGTTDTQYF. The CDR3 coding sequence is TGCAGCGTAGCCGGCGGCGGTACCACAGATACGCAGTATTTT.

The chain employs TRBV6-5 and TRBJ2-7, with D perhaps matching TRBD2 (6 bases). The germline V gene encodes CDR1 MNHEY and CDR2 SVGAGI. This CDR3 spans 15 amino acids. V was trimmed by 0 bases and J by 2 bases, leaving 11 bases between them. CDR3 residues: CASSYSFSGAYEQYF. The CDR3 coding sequence is TGTGCCAGCAGTTACTCGTTTTCGGGAGCCTACGAGCAGTACTTC.

J is TRBJ2-1 and V is TRBV30; no definite D call. The V end lost 2 bases, the J end lost 5 bases, and 7 bases lay between the germline ends. CDR3 length: 12 residues. Germline V gene data show CDR1 as GTSNPN and CDR2 as SVGIG (reference sequence). The CDR3 DNA is TGTGCCTGGAGTTCCGCGGACAATGAGCAGTTCTTC. This gives the protein CAWSSADNEQFF.